These 8 T cell receptor beta chains were sequenced from one sample in a study of T-cell reconstitution after alpha-beta-depleted transplantation in children. Preparing the TCRbeta library involved the use of unique molecular identifiers. A single record per CDR3 protein comes from TCRdb applying MiXCR to the PCR reads. The repertoire holds some 78,000 distinct CDR3 sequences, with 14% as singletons. The starting material was PBMCs, mostly from graft donor cells, obtained 180 days after TCRalphabeta/CD19-depleted stem cell transplant. All receptors come from a male patient under 10 years old who had a stem cell transplant for acute lymphoblastic leukemia, so the T cells may come from the graft donor.

This clonotype was counted a few times. This chain uses TRBV12-3 or TRBV12-4 with TRBJ2-1, with 9 bases lining up with TRBD1. The J segment lost 2 bases and the V segment lost 5 bases, leaving 1 base of the junction unmatched. The CDR3 contains 14 residues. The CDR3 nucleotides are TGTGCCAGCAGTCGGGACAGGGCCTACAATGAGCAGTTCTTC. It is translated as CASSRDRAYNEQFF.

This clonotype came up a few times. This chain's CDR3 is CASSPRRDRRDQPQHF. In nucleotides, the CDR3 is TGTGCCAGCAGTCCCCGACGGGACAGGCGAGATCAGCCCCAGCATTTT. The chain employs TRBV27 and TRBJ1-5, with 8 bases fitting TRBD1. This CDR3 spans 16 amino acids. The V segment lost 5 bases and the J segment 5 bases; nucleotides outside the gene matches: 11. CDR1 is MNHEY and CDR2 is SMNVEV in the germline V gene (reference sequence).

The sample holds a few counts of this clonotype. The J gene is TRBJ2-5, the V gene TRBV5-5; 8 bases are a match to TRBD1. The V gene's germline CDR1 is SGHKS and CDR2 YYEKEE (reference sequence). The CDR3 runs 16 residues. Losses at the gene ends were 6 bases for V and 5 bases for J; bases not matched to a gene: 15. In nucleotides, the CDR3 is TGTGCCAGCACCCCTCGATGGGCAGGGGGCGGGGAGACCCAGTACTTC. Translation: CASTPRWAGGGETQYF.

This clonotype was seen a handful of times. The chain is built from TRBV20-1 and TRBJ1-2; no clear D gene. The ends were cut back, 3 bases at V and 5 bases at J, with 10 bases in the middle. Looked up from germline, CDR1 is DFQATT and CDR2 is SNEGSKA (reference sequence). There are 12 residues in the CDR3. The CDR3 spells CSAREIVYGYTF. The CDR3 coding sequence is TGCAGTGCTAGGGAGATCGTTTATGGCTACACCTTC.

V and J are TRBV20-1 and TRBJ2-1, with D unresolved. Germline lookup yields CDR1 DFQATT and CDR2 SNEGSKA (reference sequence). V lost 3 bases, J lost 9 bases, and 15 bases lay in between. The CDR3 has 13 amino acids. The CDR3 here is CSARPPPYGEQFF. The CDR3 bases are TGCAGTGCTAGGCCCCCTCCCTATGGTGAGCAGTTCTTC.

The CDR3: CSARDRTGVGELFF. The DNA for the CDR3 is TGCAGTGCTAGAGACAGGACAGGGGTCGGGGAGCTGTTTTTT. This chain uses TRBV20-1 with TRBJ2-2; TRBD1 agrees at 9 bases. Germline V gene lookup returns CDR1 DFQATT and CDR2 SNEGSKA (reference sequence). The CDR3 length is 14 residues. V lost 0 bases, J lost 7 bases, and 3 bases stayed unmatched.

A few counts support this clonotype. This rearrangement joins TRBV10-1 to TRBJ1-2, with D unresolved. This CDR3 comprises 13 residues. In germline, CDR1 is WNHNN, CDR2 SYGVQD (reference sequence). Trimming shortened V by 6 bases and J by 3 bases, and 11 bases separated the two germline ends. The CDR3 nucleotides are TGCGCCAGCAGCCCCGGGCCCTACTATGGCTACACCTTC. Protein: CASSPGPYYGYTF.

The rearrangement links TRBV5-1 to TRBJ1-1, with a weak D call TRBD1 (5 bases). CDR1 and CDR2 from the germline V gene are SGHRS and YFSETQ. The CDR3 sequence is 16 residues long. V shed 1 base and J shed 4 bases, with 17 bases lying between them. The CDR3, as DNA: TGCGCCAGCAGCTTGAGTTCGCCGGGGCGAGGCACTGAAGCTTTCTTT. As protein: CASSLSSPGRGTEAFF.